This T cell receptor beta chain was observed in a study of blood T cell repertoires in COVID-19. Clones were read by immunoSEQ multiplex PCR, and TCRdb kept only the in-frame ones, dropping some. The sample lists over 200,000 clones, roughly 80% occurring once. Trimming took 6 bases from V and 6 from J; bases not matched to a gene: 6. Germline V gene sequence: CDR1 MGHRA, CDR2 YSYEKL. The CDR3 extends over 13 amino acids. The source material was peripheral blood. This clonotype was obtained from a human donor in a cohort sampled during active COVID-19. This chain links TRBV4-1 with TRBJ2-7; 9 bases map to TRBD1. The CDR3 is CASRPGTGPEQYF. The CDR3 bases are TGCGCCAGCAGGCCTGGGACAGGGCCCGAGCAGTACTTC.